This TCR beta chain is from a study of identical twins. General study findings and limits: The study found weaker excess twin sharing in beta out-of-frame sequences. Some out-of-frame alpha sequences were shared by twins, and these showed excess low generation probability.

TCRdb ran MiXCR on the 5' RACE reads and lists one entry per CDR3 protein. The sample records 550,000 to 800,000 distinct CDR3 sequences, 7% to 7.5% being singletons. On this clonotype: Its antigen is as yet unknown.

The CDR3 covers 14 residues. V shed 6 bases and J 4 bases; nucleotides not matched to a gene: 2. These sequences were also reported in another study, on yellow fever vaccine responses in identical twins. That study adds: Convergence reportedly seemed to mark part of the twins' vaccine T cell response, with personalization marking the rest.

Specimen: PBMCs. The clonotype was recovered from a woman aged 18-29 years in good health. The rearrangement joins TRBV12-3 or TRBV12-4 to TRBJ2-3; 12 bases map to TRBD2. As DNA, the CDR3 is TGTGCCAGCAGGCTAGCGGGGGGGGCAGATACGCAGTATTTT. Translating gives CASRLAGGADTQYF.